A single sample is the source of the 21 T cell receptor beta chains below, sequenced in a study of blood T cell repertoires in COVID-19. Produced via immunoSEQ multiplex PCR; TCRdb's table is partial and in-frame only. The sample yields 200,000 to 250,000 clones, approximately 78% seen once. Sequencing used peripheral blood. The receptor set was obtained from a woman aged 80 or older with COVID-19, enrolled during active disease.

This clone was counted between two and nine times. In nucleotides, the CDR3 is TGTGCCAGTAGTCCGGACAGGGGGGATTCACCCCTCCACTTT. Translation gives CASSPDRGDSPLHF. The chain combines TRBV19 with TRBJ1-6; 10 nucleotides line up with TRBD1. The CDR3 is made up of 14 amino acids. Germline CDR1 reads LNHDA; CDR2 reads SQIVND (reference sequence). V lost 5 bases and J lost 8; bases outside the gene matches: 3.

The rearrangement links TRBV5-1 to TRBJ2-1; TRBD1 matches 12 bases. Trimming removed 0 bases from V and 7 bases from J; junction bases left unmatched: 5. CDR3 length: 16 residues. CDR1 SGHRS and CDR2 YFSETQ come from the germline V gene. The CDR3 DNA follows: TGCGCCAGCAGCTTGGCAGGGACAGGGGGCTTAAATGAGCAGTTCTTC. It codes for CASSLAGTGGLNEQFF.

V is TRBV19 and J is TRBJ2-1; D is possibly TRBD1 (6 bases). The V gene's germline CDR1 is LNHDA and CDR2 SQIVND (reference sequence). The ends were cut back, 4 bases at V and 5 bases at J, with 18 bases in the middle. There are 16 residues in the CDR3. The CDR3 reads CASSNDRYPPHNEQFF. CDR3 coding DNA: TGTGCCAGTAGTAACGACAGGTATCCCCCCCACAATGAGCAGTTCTTC.

J is TRBJ1-2 and V is TRBV3-1 (or the pseudogene TRBV3-2); 7 nucleotides agree with TRBD1. The CDR3 is 14 amino acids. Trimming cost V 2 bases and J 2 bases; bases outside gene matches: 2. Germline CDR1 and CDR2: LGHDT and YNNKEL (reference sequence). CDR3 nucleotide sequence: TGTGCCAGCAGCCAAAGGGGACAGAACTATGGCTACACCTTC. Residues: CASSQRGQNYGYTF.

The rearrangement joins TRBV9 to TRBJ2-3; D may be TRBD2 (6 bases). With 0 bases removed from V and 1 base from J, the gap between germline ends came to 12 bases. The germline gives CDR1 SGDLS, CDR2 YYNGEE. There are 16 residues in the CDR3. The CDR3 coding sequence is TGTGCCAGCAGCGTAGACGGGAGAGGGGGCACAGATACGCAGTATTTT. This translates into CASSVDGRGGTDTQYF.

This clone has a count of ten or more. The chain has TRBV27 and TRBJ1-2, with D perhaps matching TRBD1 (6 bases). V lost 2 bases and J lost 4, with 8 bases in between. CDR1 MNHEY and CDR2 SMNVEV come from the germline V gene (reference sequence). There are 13 residues in the CDR3. DNA of the CDR3: TGTGCCAGCAGTTTAAACAGGGCCTATGGCTACACCTTC. Amino acids: CASSLNRAYGYTF.

With regard to this clone: At the DNA level, this CDR3 is encoded by other sequences in the same sample as well. The gene calls are TRBV11-2 and TRBJ1-4, with D uncertain. CDR1 is SGHAT, CDR2 FQNNGV, per germline. The V gene lost 1 base and the J gene lost 4 bases, with 4 bases spanning the gap. CDR3 size: 13 residues. This CDR3 is CASSLGGNEKLFF. CDR3 nucleotide sequence: TGTGCCAGCAGCTTAGGCGGTAATGAAAAACTGTTTTTT.

V gene TRBV2 combines with J gene TRBJ1-5; 8 bases align to TRBD1. Germline V gene sequence: CDR1 SNHLY, CDR2 FYNNEI. The CDR3 loop spans 15 amino acids. With V trimmed by 3 bases and J by 7 bases, 8 bases remained unmatched. CDR3 amino acids: CASSDFLTGDQPQHF. For the CDR3, the DNA is TGTGCCAGCAGTGATTTCTTGACAGGGGACCAGCCCCAGCATTTT.

V gene TRBV6-5 combines with J gene TRBJ2-1; weak D call: TRBD1 (5 bases). There are 15 residues in the CDR3. Trimming left V 2 bases short and J 0 bases short, with 8 bases between. CDR1 MNHEY and CDR2 SVGAGI come from the germline V gene. The CDR3: CASSYGQGSYNEQFF. The CDR3 DNA sequence: TGTGCCAGCAGTTACGGGCAGGGCTCCTACAATGAGCAGTTCTTC.

The chain carries TRBV7-3 and TRBJ2-7; the D gene is possibly TRBD2 (5 bases). CDR3 length: 15 residues. CDR1 and CDR2 from the germline V gene are SGHTA and FQGTGA. The V gene lost 1 base and the J gene lost 7 bases, with 17 bases spanning the gap. CDR3 sequence (DNA): TGTGCCAGCAGCTTAAAGGGAGTTGGGCTAGGGGAGCAGTACTTC. This sequence encodes CASSLKGVGLGEQYF.

The CDR3 protein is CASSLLGQAQETQYF. The DNA for the CDR3 is TGTGCCAGCAGCCTTCTAGGACAGGCGCAAGAGACCCAGTACTTC. The rearrangement joins TRBV7-3 to TRBJ2-5; 7 nucleotides match TRBD1. The CDR3 has 15 amino acids. CDR1 is SGHTA, CDR2 FQGTGA, per germline. The V segment lost 5 bases and the J segment 2 bases; nucleotides outside the gene matches: 8.

The genes are TRBV21-1 and TRBJ1-5; no check of the table's D call, TRBD1, against the DNA was made. TRBV21-1 is annotated as a pseudogene. The CDR3 contains 17 residues. In DNA form, the CDR3 reads TGTGCCAGCACCCCTCCCCCCCCAGGGTATAGCAATCAGCCCCAGCATTTT. This gives the protein CASTPPPPGYSNQPQHF.

The V and J genes are TRBV6-4 and TRBJ2-3, with 12 bases that match TRBD2. Germline loops: CDR1 MRHNA, CDR2 SNTAGT. The CDR3 spans 15 residues. V shed 2 bases, J shed 3 bases, and the junction held 0 bases outside the gene matches. CDR3 DNA: TGTGCCAGCAGTGACGGGACTAGCGGGACAGATACGCAGTATTTT. It specifies CASSDGTSGTDTQYF.

V is TRBV20-1 and J is TRBJ1-6; D gene uncertain. The CDR3 extends over 13 amino acids. Trimming shortened V by 3 bases and J by 9 bases, and 12 bases separated the two germline ends. Looked up from germline, CDR1 is DFQATT and CDR2 is SNEGSKA (reference sequence). CDR3 loop: CSASTGGISPLHF. CDR3 nucleotides: TGCAGTGCTAGTACCGGAGGGATTTCACCCCTCCACTTT.

The chain joins TRBV4-2 to TRBJ2-2, with D maybe TRBD2 (6 bases). This CDR3 is built from 14 residues. The germline V gene encodes CDR1 LGHNA and CDR2 YNFKEQ. Trimming cost V 4 bases and J 6 bases, with 12 bases left between them. Here the CDR3 DNA reads TGTGCCAGCAGCCGGCAGCGGGTTCCCGGGGAGCTGTTTTTT. Translation: CASSRQRVPGELFF.

V usage is TRBV4-2 and J usage is TRBJ1-2; TRBD1 aligns across 10 bases. There are 16 residues in the CDR3. V gave up 0 bases and J gave up 8 bases; unmatched junction bases: 9. The germline gives CDR1 LGHNA, CDR2 YNFKEQ. CDR3: CASSQDQDRGRGGYTF. CDR3 nucleotides: TGTGCCAGCAGCCAAGATCAAGACAGGGGGCGAGGCGGCTACACCTTC.

This chain joins TRBV5-4 and TRBJ2-1; 9 bases agree with TRBD1. The CDR3 is 15 residues long. V trimming: 3 bases; J trimming: 3 bases; junction bases outside the gene matches: 4. Germline-derived CDR1 and CDR2 are SGHNT and YYREEE (reference sequence). The CDR3 sequence is CASSSPGQGYNEQFF. The CDR3 coding sequence is TGTGCCAGCAGCTCCCCGGGACAGGGCTACAATGAGCAGTTCTTC.

The chain combines TRBV15 with TRBJ1-2; 10 nucleotides match TRBD1. Germline CDR1 is LNHNV and CDR2 is YYDKDF (reference sequence). Germline trimming cut 0 bases from V and 5 bases from J; bases unmatched to any gene: 3. The CDR3 extends over 15 amino acids. Here the CDR3 reads CATSRDRTGGYGYTF. The CDR3 DNA follows: TGTGCCACCAGCAGAGATCGGACAGGGGGATATGGCTACACCTTC. Complete variable domain (other parts from reference TRBV15 and TRBJ1-2): DAMVIQNPRYQVTQFGKPVTLSCSQTLNHNVMYWYQQKSSQAPKLLFHYYDKDFNNEADTPDNFQSRRPNTSFCFLDIRSPGLGDTAMYLCATSRDRTGGYGYTFGSGTRLTVV.

The chain combines TRBV6-4 with TRBJ1-3, with 8 bases matching TRBD1. V lost 6 bases, J lost 0 bases, and 10 bases stayed unmatched. The CDR3 consists of 17 residues. Germline CDR1 reads MRHNA; CDR2 reads SNTAGT. CDR3 sequence (DNA): TGTGCCAGCAGCGGAAAGGGACAGGCCGTCTCTGGAAACACCATATATTTT. As protein: CASSGKGQAVSGNTIYF.

J is TRBJ2-1 and V is TRBV5-1; D remains unclear. In germline, CDR1 is SGHRS, CDR2 YFSETQ. With 4 bases removed from V and 5 bases from J, the gap between germline ends came to 10 bases. This CDR3 comprises 13 residues. The CDR3 spells CASSPSPNNEQFF. The DNA for the CDR3 is TGCGCCAGCAGCCCGTCCCCTAACAATGAGCAGTTCTTC.

The chain uses TRBV28 and TRBJ2-7, with TRBD2 matching 7 bases. The CDR3 loop spans 15 amino acids. V lost 5 bases to trimming and J lost 5 bases; unmatched junction nucleotides: 12. The germline V gene has CDR1 MDHEN and CDR2 SYDVKM. The CDR3 DNA is TGTGCCAGCAGTCCCCATGAGCCAGGGAGGGACGAGCAGTACTTC. Translation: CASSPHEPGRDEQYF.